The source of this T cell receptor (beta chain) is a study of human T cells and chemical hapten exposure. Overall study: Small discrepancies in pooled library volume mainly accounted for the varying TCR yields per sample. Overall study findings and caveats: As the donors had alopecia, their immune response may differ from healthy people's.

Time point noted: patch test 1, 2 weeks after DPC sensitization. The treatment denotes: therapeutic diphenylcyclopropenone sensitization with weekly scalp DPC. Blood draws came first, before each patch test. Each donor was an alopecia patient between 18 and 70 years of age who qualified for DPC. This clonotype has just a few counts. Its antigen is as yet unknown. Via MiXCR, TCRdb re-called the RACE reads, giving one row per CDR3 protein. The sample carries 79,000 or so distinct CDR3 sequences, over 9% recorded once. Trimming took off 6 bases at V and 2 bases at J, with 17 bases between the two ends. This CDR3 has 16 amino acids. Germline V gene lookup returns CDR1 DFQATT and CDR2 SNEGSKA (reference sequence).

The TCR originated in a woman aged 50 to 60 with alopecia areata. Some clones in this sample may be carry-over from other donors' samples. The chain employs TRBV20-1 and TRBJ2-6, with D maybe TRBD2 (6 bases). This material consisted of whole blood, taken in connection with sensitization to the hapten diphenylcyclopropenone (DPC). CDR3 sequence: CSAPMGGPAGANVLTF. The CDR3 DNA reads TGCAGTGCCCCAATGGGGGGACCGGCTGGGGCCAACGTCCTGACTTTC.